What follows are 24 T cell receptor beta chains derived from one specimen sequenced in a study of blood T cell repertoires in COVID-19. Generated by immunoSEQ multiplex PCR, the TCRdb table keeps only in-frame clones and is missing some. The table shows 360,000 or so clones, with almost 90% occurring only once. Sequencing was carried out using peripheral blood. These receptors were taken from a man aged 18 to 30 with active or convalescent COVID-19.

The CDR3 nucleotides read TGTGCCAGCAGCCGAGAACTAGCGGGAGGTCGGAATGAGCAGTTCTTC. The encoded protein is CASSRELAGGRNEQFF. V is TRBV3-1 (or the pseudogene TRBV3-2) and J is TRBJ2-1; TRBD2 agrees at 12 bases. The ends lost 4 bases at V and 7 bases at J; junction bases unmatched: 8. The CDR3 is 16 amino acids. Germline CDR1 is LGHDT and CDR2 is YNNKEL (reference sequence).

The chain employs TRBV5-4 and TRBJ2-7; 7 positions agree with TRBD2. Germline V CDR1 and CDR2: SGHNT, YYREEE (reference sequence). The J segment lost 2 bases and the V segment lost 4 bases, leaving 6 bases of the junction unmatched. The CDR3 has 14 amino acids. CDR3 nucleotides: TGTGCCAGCAGCCGAAGGACTAGTCCCTACGAGCAGTACTTC. Its protein product is CASSRRTSPYEQYF. The full variable domain, its missing parts supplied by reference TRBV5-4 and TRBJ2-7, is ETGVTQSPTHLIKTRGQQVTLRCSSQSGHNTVSWYQQALGQGPQFIFQYYREEENGRGNFPPRFSGLQFPNYSSELNVNALELDDSALYLCASSRRTSPYEQYFGPGTRLTVT.

The chain has TRBV7-9 and TRBJ2-2; 8 bases fit TRBD2. The trim removed 5 bases at V and 6 bases at J, leaving 11 bases unmatched. The CDR3 is 16 amino acids. CDR1 is SEHNR and CDR2 is FQNEAQ in the germline V gene (reference sequence). CDR3 amino acids: CASSPWRGASSGELFF. The CDR3 nucleotides read TGTGCCAGCAGCCCCTGGCGGGGGGCGAGTTCCGGGGAGCTGTTTTTT.

The chain combines TRBV2 with TRBJ2-7; the match to TRBD1 covers 11 bases. J gave up 3 bases and V 7 bases, and 5 bases lay outside the gene matches. Germline CDR1 and CDR2: SNHLY and FYNNEI. This CDR3 contains 14 residues. CDR3 sequence reads: CASILDRGLYEQYF. The DNA for the CDR3 is TGTGCCAGCATCTTGGACAGGGGGCTCTACGAGCAGTACTTC.

The rearrangement links TRBV28 to TRBJ1-2; D call uncertain. Trimming removed 4 bases from V and 4 bases from J, with 13 bases in between. CDR3 length equals 14 residues. CDR1 MDHEN and CDR2 SYDVKM come from the germline V gene. The CDR3: CASSSPGEGYGYTF. The CDR3 DNA reads TGTGCCAGCAGTTCCCCTGGGGAGGGCTATGGCTACACCTTC.

This rearrangement joins TRBV29-1 to TRBJ2-7, with D possibly matching TRBD1 (5 bases). The CDR3 consists of 12 residues. The V gene's germline CDR1 is SQVTM and CDR2 ANQGSEA. The germline V and J ends were trimmed by 5 bases and 2 bases, with 10 bases remaining between them. CDR3 in DNA: TGCAGCGTTAGAGGACAAACCTACGAGCAGTACTTC. Protein: CSVRGQTYEQYF.

Comments on this clone: The same CDR3 also results from other DNA sequences found in this sample. CDR3 sequence: CASSLGRGTDTQYF. The CDR3 region has the DNA TGTGCCAGCAGCTTAGGGAGGGGCACAGATACGCAGTATTTT. V and J are TRBV11-3 and TRBJ2-3, with D perhaps matching TRBD2 (6 bases). This CDR3 spans 14 amino acids. Germline values: CDR1 SGHNT, CDR2 YENEEA. Trimming removed 1 base from V and 1 base from J, with 6 bases in between.

The chain is built from TRBV20-1 and TRBJ2-7; D uncertain. The CDR3 covers 11 residues. Between the trimmed V and J ends, which lost 7 bases and 0 bases, there was a span of 7 bases. From germline, CDR1 is DFQATT and CDR2 SNEGSKA (reference sequence). The CDR3 spells CSVRSSYEQYF. The CDR3 region has the DNA TGCAGTGTGCGGAGCTCCTACGAGCAGTACTTC.

The chain is built from TRBV29-1 and TRBJ1-1, with D perhaps TRBD1 (6 bases). Trimming removed 7 bases at V and 1 base at J, with 13 bases between. Germline CDR1 and CDR2: SQVTM and ANQGSEA. CDR3 length: 13 residues. CDR3 DNA: TGCAGCGCTTCGGGGGGGGCGAACACTGAAGCTTTCTTT. Protein: CSASGGANTEAFF.

The chain joins TRBV28 to TRBJ1-1; tentative D call: TRBD1 (5 bases). The CDR3 is 14 amino acids. The germline gives CDR1 MDHEN, CDR2 SYDVKM. V was clipped by 3 bases and J by 3 bases, with 11 bases between them. The CDR3 reads CASSLGRGHTEAFF. CDR3 nucleotide sequence: TGTGCCAGCAGTTTGGGTAGGGGTCACACTGAAGCTTTCTTT.

This chain uses TRBV27 with TRBJ1-4, with D perhaps TRBD1 (6 bases). The CDR3 is made up of 14 amino acids. Germline-derived CDR1 and CDR2 are MNHEY and SMNVEV (reference sequence). V lost 3 bases to trimming and J lost 3 bases, with 8 bases between them. The CDR3 is CASSLGASNEKLFF. Written as DNA, the CDR3 is TGTGCCAGCAGTTTGGGGGCGTCTAATGAAAAACTGTTTTTT.

V is TRBV7-3 and J is TRBJ2-2; perhaps TRBD2 as D (5 bases). The germline V and J ends were trimmed by 7 bases and 6 bases, with 15 bases remaining between them. Per the germline V gene, CDR1 is SGHTA and CDR2 is FQGTGA. This CDR3 is 14 amino acids long. The DNA for the CDR3 is TGTGCCAGCACCCCCGGGCCCGGGGCCGGGGAGCTGTTTTTT. This translates into CASTPGPGAGELFF.

This chain uses TRBV5-1 with TRBJ1-5; D is unresolved. The germline V gene encodes CDR1 SGHRS and CDR2 YFSETQ. Trimming stripped 5 bases from V and 2 bases from J, with 17 bases between. The CDR3 extends over 16 amino acids. The CDR3 nucleotides read TGCGCCAGCAGTCTCACCCCTACAGCGGGCAATCAGCCCCAGCATTTT. Protein sequence: CASSLTPTAGNQPQHF.

This clone has just a few counts. V usage is TRBV2 and J usage is TRBJ1-2, with 8 positions matching TRBD1. The J segment lost 1 base and the V segment lost 5 bases, leaving 9 bases of the junction unmatched. This CDR3 spans 16 amino acids. From germline, CDR1 is SNHLY and CDR2 FYNNEI. CDR3 bases: TGTGCCAGCAGTCGGCAGGGGGCCAATGATAACTATGGCTACACCTTC. Translation: CASSRQGANDNYGYTF.

J is TRBJ2-1 and V is TRBV28, with TRBD2 matching over 12 bases. This CDR3 region has 17 residues. J was trimmed by 3 bases and V by 5 bases; bases with no gene match: 8. The germline V gene has CDR1 MDHEN and CDR2 SYDVKM. The CDR3 DNA reads as TGTGCCAGCAGTCCATACCCTAGCGGGGGGGGCTACAATGAGCAGTTCTTC. Encoded protein: CASSPYPSGGGYNEQFF.

CDR3 DNA: TGCGCCAGCAGCCAAGTATCACAGGGGAACACTGAAGCTTTCTTT. It specifies CASSQVSQGNTEAFF. The V gene is TRBV4-1, the J gene TRBJ1-1; D perhaps matches TRBD1 (6 bases). V was shortened by 1 base and J by 1 base, with 10 bases between the two germline ends. This CDR3 region has 15 residues. Germline V gene sequence: CDR1 MGHRA, CDR2 YSYEKL.

The V call is TRBV15, the J call TRBJ2-1; 7 bases map to TRBD2. Germline V gives CDR1 LNHNV, CDR2 YYDKDF (reference sequence). The CDR3 spans 18 residues. The V segment lost 3 bases and the J segment 2 bases; nucleotides outside the gene matches: 13. CDR3 nucleotides: TGTGCCACCAGCAGTCCCGGCGTTACTAGCGTAACCTACAATGAGCAGTTCTTC. Amino acid sequence: CATSSPGVTSVTYNEQFF.

CDR3 protein: CASSLDRSGYGYTF. CDR3 sequence (DNA): TGCGCCAGCAGCTTGGACAGGTCGGGCTATGGCTACACCTTC. V usage is TRBV5-1 and J usage is TRBJ1-2, with a possible D match to TRBD1 (5 bases). Trimming shortened V by 0 bases and J by 4 bases, and 10 bases separated the two germline ends. CDR1 is SGHRS, CDR2 YFSETQ, per germline. The CDR3 is 14 residues long.

For the CDR3, the DNA is TGTGCCAGTAGTCTCATACCGACAGGGGGAAGCTATGGCTACACCTTC. This translates into CASSLIPTGGSYGYTF. The chain has TRBV19 and TRBJ1-2; TRBD1 matches at 9 bases. Germline lookup yields CDR1 LNHDA and CDR2 SQIVND (reference sequence). This CDR3 has 16 amino acids. V lost 5 bases to trimming and J lost 4 bases; unmatched junction nucleotides: 11.

The chain is built from TRBV4-2 and TRBJ1-6; D uncertain. The CDR3 has 16 residues. Trimming pared 4 bases from V and 6 bases from J, leaving 16 bases between. Germline V lookup: CDR1 LGHNA, CDR2 YNFKEQ. The CDR3 loop reads CASSLRREAINSPLHF. In DNA, the CDR3 is TGTGCCAGCAGCCTTAGACGGGAGGCGATTAATTCACCCCTCCACTTT.

The chain carries TRBV6-2 or TRBV6-3 and TRBJ2-1; D is unresolved. Per germline, CDR1 MNHEY and CDR2 SVGEGT. Trimming took off 6 bases at V and 4 bases at J, with 7 bases between the two ends. The length of the CDR3 is 12 residues. The CDR3 reads CASSSEYNEQFF. The CDR3 DNA reads TGTGCCAGCAGCTCCGAGTACAATGAGCAGTTCTTC.

The V and J genes are TRBV10-3 and TRBJ1-2; no clear D. The V end was cut by 2 bases, the J end by 4 bases, with 14 bases between. This CDR3 is 15 amino acids long. The V gene's germline CDR1 is ENHRY and CDR2 SYGVKD. CDR3 loop: CAISEDQVPPYGYTF. The CDR3 coding sequence is TGTGCCATCAGTGAGGACCAGGTCCCCCCCTATGGCTACACCTTC.

The chain combines TRBV7-2 with TRBJ2-5; TRBD2 is a possible D gene (5 bases). With 5 bases removed from V and 3 bases from J, the gap between germline ends came to 10 bases. This CDR3 spans 13 amino acids. CDR1 SGHTA and CDR2 FQGNSA come from the germline V gene. CDR3 coding DNA: TGTGCCAGCAGCCCCCTGCGGGAAGAGACCCAGTACTTC. It is translated as CASSPLREETQYF.

V is TRBV29-1 and J is TRBJ1-1; 10 bases align to TRBD1. The CDR3 sequence is 13 residues long. V was clipped by 8 bases and J by 5 bases; unmatched bases: 8. Germline V lookup: CDR1 SQVTM, CDR2 ANQGSEA. The CDR3 loop reads CSLKTGGYTEAFF. The CDR3 DNA reads TGCAGCCTAAAGACAGGGGGCTATACTGAAGCTTTCTTT. The full variable domain, with the rest looked up from reference TRBV29-1 and TRBJ1-1, is SAVISQKPSRDICQRGTSLTIQCQVDSQVTMMFWYRQQPGQSLTLIATANQGSEATYESGFVIDKFPISRPNLTFSTLTVSNMSPEDSSIYLCSLKTGGYTEAFFGQGTRLTVV.